This TCR beta chain was profiled in a study of cytomegalovirus exposure and HLA in healthy donors. Study-wide background: In a previous analysis, more than 90 million unique TCR beta sequences were found from 150 million to 200 million T cells. Points from the study as a whole: A later analysis linked a missense variant in DCLRE1C to the trimming of TCR beta V and J genes. Later analysis found that TCR beta chains associated with HLA were more clonally expanded than other, equally common chains.

The PCR ran on 60 Vbeta and 13 Jbeta primers. Method: immunoSEQ multiplex PCR; TCRdb's copy keeps in-frame clones and lacks some. The sample shows about 140,000 clones, over 60% of them seen only once. Concerning this clone: Its matching antigen is unknown.

CDR1 is SGHAT and CDR2 is FQDESV in the germline V gene (reference sequence). CDR3 length: 16 amino acids. V dropped 4 bases and J dropped 4; count of bases not matched to a gene: 7. The clonotype originates from a male donor in good health and CMV-seropositive. The chain carries TRBV11-1 and TRBJ2-1, with 10 bases lining up with TRBD2. The specimen was PBMCs. Here the CDR3 DNA reads TGTGCCAGCAGCTCCAGTCTAGCGGGGGCGTACAATGAGCAGTTCTTC. It encodes CASSSSLAGAYNEQFF.